This is a list of T cell receptor beta chains from one sample in a study of blood T cell repertoires in COVID-19. Some clones are missing from TCRdb's copy, which holds only in-frame ones; the method was immunoSEQ multiplex PCR. The table has around 250,000 clones, around 85% seen once. The sample was PBMCs or T cells enriched from blood (not recorded which). Every receptor here comes from a woman aged 45-65 years who had recovered from COVID-19. CDR3s include the opening cysteine and the closing phenylalanine or tryptophan. D genes are given only for firm matches.

J gene	D gene	V gene	CDR3 protein
TRBJ2-3	TRBD1	TRBV5-1	CASSTDQDRPGTDTQYF
TRBJ1-1	.	TRBV6-2/TRBV6-3	CASSLKQLTNTEAFF
TRBJ2-2	.	TRBV10-2	CARSGQNTGELFF
TRBJ2-1	.	TRBV5-1	CASREGEGSYNEQFF
TRBJ1-2	.	TRBV11-2	CASSLVSREFGYGYTF
TRBJ1-6	.	TRBV3-1/TRBV3-2	CASSQNSANSYNSPLHF
TRBJ2-3	TRBD2	TRBV5-4	CASSTGLAGVTDTQYF
TRBJ1-1	.	TRBV30	CAWSVSSGMNTEAFF
TRBJ2-7	TRBD1	TRBV6-5	CATIRQGSYEQYF
TRBJ2-7	.	TRBV11-2	CASSLDRGGGEQYF
TRBJ2-6	TRBD1	TRBV23-1	CASSQGGSSDRVVTPGGANVLTF
TRBJ2-1	TRBD2	TRBV2	CASRESGSSYNEQFF
TRBJ2-1	TRBD1	TRBV7-9	CASSFSGGEQFF
TRBJ1-5	.	TRBV2	CASSYTRRAQHF
TRBJ2-2	.	TRBV27	CASFFSGTGELFF
TRBJ1-1	.	TRBV5-1	CASSLPSRAEAFF
TRBJ2-1	TRBD1	TRBV28	CASSHGTGFNEQFF
TRBJ1-6	TRBD1	TRBV28	CASSLRRNRGYGSPLHF
TRBJ2-1	TRBD2	TRBV5-1	CASALAGSSYNEQFF
TRBJ2-6	.	TRBV28	CASSQPRVGANVLTF
TRBJ2-7	.	TRBV4-2	CASSQDLGLYEQYF
TRBJ1-1	.	TRBV25-1	CASSELYEAFF
TRBJ2-1	.	TRBV27	CASGTEGDYNEQFF
TRBJ1-2	.	TRBV2	CASTTVLYYGYTF
TRBJ1-1	.	TRBV5-1	CASSLDVKTSMNTEAFF
TRBJ1-1	TRBD1	TRBV2	CASSGYRTGGFF
TRBJ2-1	.	TRBV11-3	CASSLNSMYNEQFF
TRBJ2-7	.	TRBV9	CASSRVSGNPYEQYF
TRBJ2-1	TRBD1	TRBV3-1/TRBV3-2	CASSQVGGANEQFF
TRBJ2-1	.	TRBV19	CASSPAHPNEQFF
TRBJ2-2	.	TRBV2	CASWGANTGELFF
TRBJ1-2	.	TRBV18	CASSPATGDGYTF
TRBJ2-7	TRBD2	TRBV6-5	CASSLLAGRHEQYF
TRBJ2-2	TRBD1	TRBV19	CASRGVMGQGNTGELFF
TRBJ1-2	TRBD1	TRBV28	CASSLEGGVFGYTF
TRBJ1-3	TRBD1	TRBV28	CASSTFQGAGNTIYF
TRBJ2-1	TRBD1	TRBV5-8	CASSLSGGYNEQFF
TRBJ2-1	.	TRBV4-2	CASSPEGRWVPYNEQFF
TRBJ2-7	.	TRBV18	CASSLGSRQGSYEQYF
TRBJ1-3	.	TRBV10-2	CASSEGGSSGNTIYF
TRBJ2-7	.	TRBV9	CASSPGVTNYEQYF
TRBJ1-4	.	TRBV14	CASSRTPTEKLFF
TRBJ2-1	.	TRBV2	CASPQRAVSSYNEQFF
TRBJ2-1	TRBD2	TRBV11-2	CASSLGTSRNEQFF
TRBJ2-7	TRBD1	TRBV7-2	CASSLGQGAYEQYF
TRBJ1-2	TRBD1	TRBV28	CASLLGTGGGKGYTF
TRBJ1-4	TRBD1	TRBV28	CASSSAGQGAEKLFF
TRBJ2-7	.	TRBV7-2	CASSPNGAEDYYEQYF
TRBJ1-1	.	TRBV28	CASTDRNTEAFF